Listed below are T cell receptor beta chains from one sample, sequenced in a study of immune cell composition in non-small cell lung cancer. TCRdb's table, derived via immunoSEQ multiplex PCR, lists solely in-frame clones and lacks some. Counted here are some 5,100 clones, about 88% occurring once; the ten biggest clones make up 4.5% to 7%. The source material was non-adjacent lung tissue. The receptors come from a human donor with non-small cell lung cancer. Some clones in this sample may be carry-over from other donors' samples. The CDR3 runs from the conserved cysteine through the conserved F or W. Each record gives: D gene, clone size, J gene, V gene, CDR3 protein, CDR3 DNA. A D gene is named only where the DNA matches it firmly. A row's size may be missing; if present it is once, few, many or a size class.

NA,NA,TRBJ2-7,TRBV5-1,CASSQGTADSYEQYF,TGCGCCAGCAGCCAAGGGACTGCCGACTCCTACGAGCAGTACTTC
NA,NA,TRBJ1-5,TRBV19,CASSWLGEDQPQHF,TGTGCCAGTAGCTGGCTCGGAGAGGATCAGCCCCAGCATTTT
TRBD2,NA,TRBJ2-7,TRBV10-3,CAISGLGLAGAYEQYF,TGTGCCATCAGTGGTCTTGGACTAGCGGGGGCCTACGAGCAGTACTTC
TRBD1,NA,TRBJ2-7,TRBV28,CASSLLRGTGSGEQYF,TGTGCCAGCAGTTTACTACGGGGGACAGGGTCGGGAGAGCAGTACTTC
TRBD2,NA,TRBJ2-5,TRBV7-8,CASSPTSGPQETQYF,TGTGCCAGCAGTCCCACTAGCGGGCCCCAAGAGACCCAGTACTTC
NA,NA,TRBJ2-7,TRBV6-6,CASTLSQGYEQYF,TGTGCCAGTACCCTAAGTCAGGGCTACGAGCAGTACTTC
TRBD1,NA,TRBJ2-7,TRBV5-6,CASSLMTGGRNEQYF,TGTGCCAGCAGCTTGATGACAGGGGGCAGGAACGAGCAGTACTTC
NA,NA,TRBJ2-1,TRBV19,CASSPNAFYNEQFF,TGTGCCAGTAGTCCGAATGCGTTCTACAATGAGCAGTTCTTC
TRBD2,NA,TRBJ2-5,TRBV29-1,CSVLTSGGETQYF,TGCAGCGTTTTGACTAGCGGGGGGGAGACCCAGTACTTC
NA,NA,TRBJ1-1,TRBV28,CASRWGGVSEAFF,TGTGCCAGCAGATGGGGAGGGGTTTCAGAAGCTTTCTTT
NA,NA,TRBJ1-4,TRBV5-1,CASRVSGDLNEKLFF,TGCGCCAGCAGGGTTTCGGGGGACCTAAATGAAAAACTGTTTTTT
TRBD1,once,TRBJ1-1,TRBV10-2,CASRIGTGAMNTEAFF,TGCGCCAGCAGAATCGGGACAGGCGCAATGAACACTGAAGCTTTCTTT
NA,NA,TRBJ1-6,TRBV28,CASSRDSNSPLHF,TGTGCCAGCAGCCGTGACAGTAATTCACCCCTCCACTTT
NA,NA,TRBJ1-2,TRBV5-5,CASSLGLKGGFYGYTF,TGTGCCAGCAGCTTGGGATTAAAAGGGGGATTCTATGGCTACACCTTC
TRBD2,NA,TRBJ2-7,TRBV29-1,CSVEGTGGPYPEQYF,TGCAGCGTTGAAGGGACGGGAGGGCCATATCCCGAGCAGTACTTC
NA,NA,TRBJ2-1,TRBV18,CASSPAGYSYNEQFF,TGTGCCAGCTCACCCGCAGGTTACTCCTACAATGAGCAGTTCTTC
NA,few,TRBJ2-3,TRBV18,CASSPRNAAGKAPADTQYF,TGTGCCAGCTCACCAAGGAATGCGGCGGGAAAGGCACCCGCAGATACGCAGTATTTT